What follows are 15 T cell receptor beta chains derived from one specimen sequenced in a study of blood T cell repertoires in COVID-19. Assay: immunoSEQ multiplex PCR; the TCRdb copy retains only in-frame clones and omits some. The sample includes 130,000 or so clones, around 84% seen only once; the top ten take over 8%. Sequencing was done on a sample of peripheral blood. The receptors shown here come from a woman aged 55-70 years with acute or convalescent COVID-19.

The chain uses TRBV11-3 and TRBJ1-2; 8 bases are a match to TRBD1. CDR1 and CDR2 from the germline V gene are SGHNT and YENEEA. The CDR3 is 17 residues long. V was clipped by 3 bases and J by 6 bases; unmatched bases: 15. CDR3 amino acids: CASSLSRLGDRPDGYTF. The CDR3 DNA sequence: TGTGCCAGCAGCTTGTCAAGGCTTGGGGACAGGCCGGATGGCTACACCTTC.

V is TRBV3-1 (or the pseudogene TRBV3-2) and J is TRBJ2-5; 8 bases match TRBD1. The length of the CDR3 is 15 residues. V lost 7 bases to trimming and J lost 1 base; unmatched junction nucleotides: 8. CDR1 and CDR2 (germline): LGHDT, YNNKEL (reference sequence). CDR3 protein: CASTGGLGGQETQYF. The CDR3 DNA sequence: TGTGCCAGCACAGGGGGCCTTGGCGGCCAAGAGACCCAGTACTTC.

The chain is built from TRBV6-5 and TRBJ1-5, with 9 bases fitting TRBD1. CDR1 and CDR2 (germline): MNHEY, SVGAGI. The CDR3 totals 15 residues. V was clipped by 5 bases and J by 3 bases; unmatched bases: 5. The CDR3, as DNA: TGTGCCAGCAGTAGGGGACAGGGAGTCAATCAGCCCCAGCATTTT. Its protein is CASSRGQGVNQPQHF.

This clone was picked up one time. V is TRBV6-5 and J is TRBJ2-5; no reliable D call. This CDR3 comprises 14 residues. Trimming shortened V by 6 bases and J by 2 bases, and 13 bases separated the two germline ends. Germline loops: CDR1 MNHEY, CDR2 SVGAGI. The CDR3 DNA sequence: TGTGCCAGCAGCGTAGACCCAGGACAAGAGACCCAGTACTTC. Amino acids: CASSVDPGQETQYF.

J is TRBJ1-1 and V is TRBV27; the D is unclear. The CDR3 spans 14 residues. CDR1 and CDR2 (germline): MNHEY, SMNVEV (reference sequence). The V end lost 0 bases, the J end lost 4 bases, and 9 bases lay between the germline ends. The DNA for the CDR3 is TGTGCCAGCAGTTTATCTAGCAGCCCCACTGAAGCTTTCTTT. It yields the protein CASSLSSSPTEAFF.

This clone came up once. This chain links TRBV29-1 with TRBJ2-2; unclear D gene. V lost 4 bases to trimming and J lost 4 bases, with 4 bases between them. Germline CDR1 is SQVTM and CDR2 is ANQGSEA. The CDR3 sequence is 11 residues long. The DNA of the CDR3 is TGCAGCGTTGGGGCCACCGGGGAGCTGTTTTTT. This sequence encodes CSVGATGELFF.

Concerning this clone: Being one base from a much bigger clone, this may be a read error. This chain joins TRBV3-1 (or the pseudogene TRBV3-2) and TRBJ2-3; 10 nucleotides match TRBD2. J gave up 1 base and V 1 base, and 2 bases lay outside the gene matches. CDR3 length equals 16 residues. CDR1 and CDR2 from the germline V gene are LGHDT and YNNKEL (reference sequence). The CDR3 nucleotides read TGTGCCAGCAGCCAAGCTCTAGCGGGGGGCACAGATACGCAGTATTTT. Translated, it gives CASSQALAGGTDTQYF.

This clone was seen more than once but under ten times. V and J are TRBV2 and TRBJ1-5, with TRBD1 matching over 9 bases. The CDR3 has 16 residues. The J segment lost 5 bases and the V segment lost 4 bases, leaving 9 bases of the junction unmatched. CDR1 is SNHLY and CDR2 is FYNNEI in the germline V gene. The chain's CDR3 is CASSGGAGTGYQPQHF. DNA of the CDR3: TGTGCCAGCAGTGGAGGGGCCGGGACAGGGTATCAGCCCCAGCATTTT.

This sequence joins TRBV3-1 (or the pseudogene TRBV3-2) and TRBJ2-5; D is perhaps TRBD2 (6 bases). V lost 4 bases and J lost 4, with 16 bases in between. The CDR3 extends over 15 amino acids. CDR1 and CDR2 (germline): LGHDT, YNNKEL (reference sequence). For the CDR3, the DNA is TGTGCCAGCAGCCCTTCCATCCAGGGAGGAGAGACCCAGTACTTC. Encoded protein: CASSPSIQGGETQYF.

This sequence joins TRBV6-6 and TRBJ1-6, with 9 bases aligning to TRBD1. CDR3 size: 16 residues. V shed 2 bases, J shed 8 bases, and the junction held 7 bases outside the gene matches. Germline V CDR1 and CDR2: MNHNY, SVGAGI (reference sequence). The CDR3 region has the DNA TGTGCCAGCAGTTACCGGGGACAGGGTTGGGATTCACCCCTCCACTTT. It encodes CASSYRGQGWDSPLHF.

The genes are TRBV10-3 and TRBJ1-1, with 9 nucleotides matching TRBD1. J was trimmed by 4 bases and V by 2 bases; bases with no gene match: 5. Germline assignment: CDR1 ENHRY and CDR2 SYGVKD. The CDR3 covers 15 residues. This CDR3 is CAISEPGQGITEAFF. As DNA, the CDR3 is TGTGCCATCAGTGAGCCGGGACAGGGAATCACTGAAGCTTTCTTT.

The chain links TRBV25-1 to TRBJ1-1; 8 bases fit TRBD1. The germline gives CDR1 MGHDK, CDR2 SYGVNS. Germline trimming cut 1 base from V and 1 base from J; bases unmatched to any gene: 2. The CDR3 is 15 amino acids. CDR3 bases: TGTGCCAGCAGTGAATCAGGGGGCGGGAACACTGAAGCTTTCTTT. Translated: CASSESGGGNTEAFF. The variable domain in full, completed from reference TRBV25-1 and TRBJ1-1, reads EADIYQTPRYLVIGTGKKITLECSQTMGHDKMYWYQQDPGMELHLIHYSYGVNSTEKGDLSSESTVSRIRTEHFPLTLESARPSHTSQYLCASSESGGGNTEAFFGQGTRLTVV.

The rearrangement uses TRBV5-1 and TRBJ1-5; D perhaps matches TRBD1 (6 bases). Looked up from germline, CDR1 is SGHRS and CDR2 is YFSETQ. The CDR3 spans 15 residues. Between the trimmed V and J ends, which lost 1 base and 1 base, there was a span of 9 bases. The CDR3 spells CASSLNGQSNQPQHF. CDR3 in DNA: TGCGCCAGCAGCTTGAACGGACAGAGCAATCAGCCCCAGCATTTT.

This clone has just one count. The rearrangement links TRBV5-1 to TRBJ1-3, with D possibly matching TRBD1 (5 bases). V lost 3 bases to trimming and J lost 0 bases, with 7 bases between them. This CDR3 spans 14 amino acids. In germline, CDR1 is SGHRS, CDR2 YFSETQ. CDR3 sequence (DNA): TGCGCCAGCAGCTCACAGGCCTCTGGAAACACCATATATTTT. Protein sequence: CASSSQASGNTIYF.

This clone was seen a single time. J is TRBJ2-3 and V is TRBV5-8; unclear D gene. Germline V gene sequence: CDR1 SGHTS, CDR2 YDEGEE. CDR3 length: 15 amino acids. Trimming took 2 bases from V and 2 from J, leaving 12 bases between them. In DNA, the CDR3 is TGTGCCAGCAGCTTATCTGGCGGATTCACAGATACGCAGTATTTT. Residues: CASSLSGGFTDTQYF.